This T cell receptor (beta chain) was identified during a study of T cells after yellow fever vaccination (dated by TCRdb to about 2019). Concerning the study at large: The SMART-Seq v4 Ultra Low Input RNA kit was used to prepare libraries from fractions with low cell numbers. To track T-cell clones before and after primary and booster YFV17D yellow fever vaccination, bulk TCR alpha and beta repertoires were sequenced longitudinally. Two healthy male donors, one aged 18 to 30 and one aged 30 to 40 years, made up the cohort. Blood samples were taken at several timepoints before and after primary and secondary immunization, and bulk PBMC replicates and cell subsets were isolated.

The paper's findings and limits, for the study overall: Compared with the primary T-cell response, the secondary T-cell response was faster but weaker, reaching its peak on day 5 rather than on day 15. Only two donors were included in the study, so the extent to which the findings can be generalized is limited. A small share of clonotypes was detected in both CD4 and CD8 compartments, with the overlap likely arising from convergent recombination. After the booster, most of the clones that had expanded following primary vaccination were detected again (approximately 96% of CD4 and 85% to 90% of CD8), which suggests that memory was broadly maintained. Computational filtering was required because FACS-sorted repertoires could contain abundant contaminating clonotypes from the bulk population.

This clonotype has a handful of counts. Its antigen is still unknown. No base quality information exists; no much larger clone differs at one position. The CDR3 runs 17 amino acids, cysteine and phenylalanine included. The retained sequence is limited to the CDR3, 51 bases, with the frame set at the first base. The CDR1 and CDR2 encoded by the germline V gene (reference sequence) are PRHDT and FYEKMQ. Germline trimming: 5 bases from V, 0 bases from J; junction bases outside gene matches: 7. Sample treatment or condition, as interpreted from the label and publication: live attenuated yellow fever vaccine strain. At every blood-draw timepoint, two biological replicates of bulk PBMCs were collected. PBMCs were isolated from peripheral blood using a standard Ficoll-Paque protocol. TriZol was used to extract RNA from bulk PBMCs, from CD4 and CD8 fractions, and from dextramer-positive and dextramer-negative fractions.

Synthesis of TCR cDNA relied on 5'RACE template switching, a step that introduced a universal primer site along with unique molecular identifiers. Priming of cDNA synthesis was performed from both the TCR alpha and TCR beta constant segments. Library amplification used two PCR steps, and the second PCR step added sample barcodes and sequencing adapters. Sequencing of the libraries was done on either Illumina HiSeq 2500 (2x100 bp) or NovaSeq (2x150 bp). The paper's processing steps were these. MIGEC handled demultiplexing of reads and collapsing into UMI consensus sequences, while MiXCR performed V(D)J alignment. Clonotypes responding to the vaccine were identified with edgeR on replicate PBMC samples, with the criteria of FDR below 0.01 and a log2 fold change above 5 up to day 15. Bulk clonotypes were assigned CD4 or CD8 identity according to which sequenced CD4 or CD8 repertoire held them at higher abundance. TCRdb applied fastp at Q25 and MiXCR to the public reads, then kept only in-frame beta chains. For every CDR3 protein sequence, its rows merge into one entry that carries the most common genes and DNA. What appears here as the V and J calls and clone size reflects TCRdb's work, not the paper's. This sample has some 600,000 distinct CDR3 sequences in its table, and roughly a sixth of those were observed once. The leading ten clones occupy 17% of the sample.

The source material was PBMCs, sampled 4 to 6 days after the first yellow fever vaccination. This receptor was identified in a man younger than 35 who received the YFV17D yellow fever vaccine. Rearrangement joined TRBV13 to TRBJ1-6; 7 bases in the middle match TRBD1. The CDR3 region has the sequence CASSVGTDSSYNSPLHF. The nucleotide sequence reads TGTGCCAGCAGCGTCGGGACAGATAGCTCCTATAATTCACCCCTCCACTTT.